One and the same sample provided the 28 T cell receptor beta chains below, sequenced in a study of blood T cell repertoires in COVID-19. TCRdb keeps only in-frame clones here, not all; method: immunoSEQ multiplex PCR. This sample has 350,000 to 550,000 clones; 80% to 90% occur once, and the top ten carry 1% to 1.3%. Sequenced material: PBMCs or T cells enriched from blood (not recorded which). The receptors here all came from a man aged 30 to 45 who had recovered from COVID-19.

The rearrangement links TRBV28 to TRBJ1-3; TRBD1 matches 7 bases. Looked up from germline, CDR1 is MDHEN and CDR2 is SYDVKM. This CDR3 comprises 15 residues. Trimming at V came to 5 bases and at J to 4 bases, leaving 8 bases not matched to a gene. DNA of the CDR3: TGTGCCAGCAGTCCTACCGGGACAGCCGGAAACACCATATATTTT. This gives the protein CASSPTGTAGNTIYF.

This chain joins TRBV6-1 and TRBJ1-1, with D possibly TRBD1 on 5 matching bases. Germline V CDR1 and CDR2: MNHNS, SASEGT. There are 14 residues in the CDR3. Deletions cut 3 bases from V and 4 bases from J, with 12 bases between. The DNA of the CDR3 is TGTGCCAGCAGTGACCTAAGGGGAGGCACTGAAGCTTTCTTT. Translated: CASSDLRGGTEAFF.

The V and J genes are TRBV7-2 and TRBJ1-2; no clear D. CDR1 and CDR2 from the germline V gene are SGHTA and FQGNSA. The CDR3 has 14 amino acids. The V gene lost 3 bases and the J gene lost 2 bases, with 10 bases spanning the gap. The CDR3 coding sequence is TGTGCCAGCAGCTTTCTGGCAGAAAACTATGGCTACACCTTC. Translation: CASSFLAENYGYTF.

The CDR3 is CASSDGTGVYGYTF. The CDR3 nucleotides read TGCGCCAGCAGCGACGGGACAGGGGTTTATGGCTACACCTTC. The chain links TRBV5-1 to TRBJ1-2, with TRBD1 matching 10 bases. The germline CDR1 and CDR2 sequences are SGHRS and YFSETQ. This CDR3 is built from 14 residues. J gave up 5 bases and V 4 bases, and 5 bases lay outside the gene matches.

This chain links TRBV27 with TRBJ1-6, with no clear D. In germline, CDR1 is MNHEY, CDR2 SMNVEV (reference sequence). CDR3 size: 15 residues. The ends were cut back, 2 bases at V and 10 bases at J, with 15 bases in the middle. CDR3 coding DNA: TGTGCCAGCAGTTTAGGCTTTACAAGTCTCTCACCCCTCCACTTT. Amino acids: CASSLGFTSLSPLHF.

This clone was detected once. J is TRBJ2-1 and V is TRBV7-9, with 7 nucleotides matching TRBD2. Trimming cost V 0 bases and J 4 bases; bases outside gene matches: 15. This CDR3 is 19 amino acids long. Germline loops: CDR1 SEHNR, CDR2 FQNEAQ (reference sequence). CDR3 region: CASSLAGKTLAATYNEQFF. The DNA for the CDR3 is TGTGCCAGCAGCTTAGCCGGAAAAACCCTAGCGGCGACTTACAATGAGCAGTTCTTC.

This clone was detected once. This chain connects TRBV2 to TRBJ1-1, with TRBD1 matching 7 bases. Trimming at V came to 5 bases and at J to 1 base, leaving 4 bases not matched to a gene. Germline CDR1 is SNHLY and CDR2 is FYNNEI. The CDR3 contains 14 residues. DNA for the CDR3: TGTGCCAGCAGTAAACAGGGGCCGAACACTGAAGCTTTCTTT. Its protein is CASSKQGPNTEAFF.

J is TRBJ2-3 and V is TRBV10-2, with TRBD2 matching 7 bases. The length of the CDR3 is 14 residues. Trimming at V came to 8 bases and at J to 5 bases, leaving 10 bases not matched to a gene. CDR1 is WSHSY, CDR2 SAAADI, per germline. This CDR3 is CASCLADPLDTQYF. The CDR3 nucleotides read TGCGCCAGCTGTCTAGCGGACCCACTAGATACGCAGTATTTT.

The chain is built from TRBV11-2 and TRBJ2-7; D is uncertain. The CDR3 is 14 residues long. Germline loops: CDR1 SGHAT, CDR2 FQNNGV. Trimming removed 1 base from V and 0 bases from J, with 7 bases in between. This CDR3 is CASSLGHSSYEQYF. As DNA, the CDR3 is TGTGCCAGCAGCTTAGGACACAGCTCCTACGAGCAGTACTTC.

This sequence joins TRBV9 and TRBJ1-1; D gene unclear. Germline loops: CDR1 SGDLS, CDR2 YYNGEE. This CDR3 spans 13 amino acids. V lost 6 bases and J 0 bases, leaving 9 bases between the germline ends. The CDR3 region has the DNA TGTGCCAGCACTAGGAGACTGAACACTGAAGCTTTCTTT. Translated, it gives CASTRRLNTEAFF.

The sample holds a few counts of this clone. The rearrangement links TRBV25-1 to TRBJ1-1, with D perhaps TRBD1 (6 bases). Germline-derived CDR1 and CDR2 are MGHDK and SYGVNS. The V end was cut by 1 base, the J end by 3 bases, with 12 bases between. CDR3 size: 15 residues. As DNA, the CDR3 is TGTGCCAGCAGTGAATTGACAGGATTGTACACTGAAGCTTTCTTT. Protein sequence: CASSELTGLYTEAFF. Full variable domain (rest looked up from reference TRBV25-1 and TRBJ1-1): EADIYQTPRYLVIGTGKKITLECSQTMGHDKMYWYQQDPGMELHLIHYSYGVNSTEKGDLSSESTVSRIRTEHFPLTLESARPSHTSQYLCASSELTGLYTEAFFGQGTRLTVV.

This sequence joins TRBV28 and TRBJ1-5; the D gene is possibly TRBD1 (6 bases). V shed 6 bases and J shed 5 bases, with 14 bases lying between them. The V gene's germline CDR1 is MDHEN and CDR2 SYDVKM. CDR3 length equals 14 residues. Here the CDR3 reads CASSPSGGDQPQHF. The CDR3 bases are TGTGCCAGCAGCCCGAGCGGGGGCGATCAGCCCCAGCATTTT.

This chain uses TRBV29-1 with TRBJ1-2; D call uncertain. Per germline, CDR1 SQVTM and CDR2 ANQGSEA. V lost 5 bases and J lost 4, with 5 bases in between. The CDR3 loop spans 10 amino acids. The CDR3 DNA reads as TGCAGCGTTCCAGGCTATGGCTACACCTTC. It specifies CSVPGYGYTF.

CDR3 protein: CASSFLGGVENTIYF. The CDR3 DNA reads as TGTGCCAGCAGCTTCCTCGGGGGGGTTGAAAACACCATATATTTT. This chain joins TRBV7-2 and TRBJ1-3, with a tentative D call TRBD1 (5 bases). The CDR3 consists of 15 residues. Trimming took 3 bases from V and 6 from J, leaving 15 bases between them. Per germline, CDR1 SGHTA and CDR2 FQGNSA.

This chain links TRBV7-8 with TRBJ2-1, with TRBD2 identical over 14 bases. CDR3 size: 13 residues. V dropped 6 bases and J dropped 8; count of bases not matched to a gene: 0. Germline CDR1 reads SGHVS; CDR2 reads FQNEAQ. The CDR3 spells CASRGLAGDEQFF. The CDR3 DNA follows: TGTGCCAGCAGGGGACTAGCGGGGGATGAGCAGTTCTTC.

V usage is TRBV6-1 and J usage is TRBJ1-5; no definite D call. Germline V gene data show CDR1 as MNHNS and CDR2 as SASEGT. The CDR3 runs 13 residues. With 0 bases removed from V and 6 bases from J, the gap between germline ends came to 6 bases. The DNA for the CDR3 is TGTGCCAGCAGTGAAGCGCCGGTTCAGCCCCAGCATTTT. This codes for CASSEAPVQPQHF.

The V call is TRBV27, the J call TRBJ2-1; 7 positions agree with TRBD2. V shed 4 bases and J 1 base; nucleotides not matched to a gene: 1. Germline V gene sequence: CDR1 MNHEY, CDR2 SMNVEV (reference sequence). There are 14 residues in the CDR3. CDR3 nucleotide sequence: TGTGCCAGCAGTTGGGGGGGATCCTACAATGAGCAGTTCTTC. It encodes CASSWGGSYNEQFF.

This chain links TRBV7-9 with TRBJ1-2; the D gene is possibly TRBD1 (6 bases). Trimming cost V 1 base and J 5 bases, with 8 bases left between them. CDR1 is SEHNR and CDR2 is FQNEAQ in the germline V gene (reference sequence). CDR3 length: 13 amino acids. The CDR3 reads CASSLGQDYGYTF. The CDR3 region has the DNA TGTGCCAGCAGCTTAGGACAGGATTATGGCTACACCTTC. The complete variable domain, with remaining parts taken from reference TRBV7-9 and TRBJ1-2, reads DTGVSQNPRHKITKRGQNVTFRCDPISEHNRLYWYRQTLGQGPEFLTYFQNEAQLEKSRLLSDRFSAERPKGSFSTLEIQRTEQGDSAMYLCASSLGQDYGYTFGSGTRLTVV.

The chain links TRBV25-1 to TRBJ2-4, with TRBD1 matching 8 bases. This CDR3 comprises 13 residues. J was trimmed by 9 bases and V by 2 bases; bases with no gene match: 3. CDR1 and CDR2 from the germline V gene are MGHDK and SYGVNS. In DNA, the CDR3 is TGTGCCAGCAGTGAAACAGGGGGGTCCATTCAGTACTTC. This translates into CASSETGGSIQYF.

This chain uses TRBV7-9 with TRBJ2-1; TRBD2 agrees at 7 bases. CDR3 length: 14 amino acids. The V segment lost 7 bases and the J segment 2 bases; nucleotides outside the gene matches: 5. Germline CDR1 SEHNR, CDR2 FQNEAQ (reference sequence). The CDR3, as DNA: TGTGCCAGCACCCCCGGACTAGCCTACAATGAGCAGTTCTTC. Its translation: CASTPGLAYNEQFF. Full variable domain (rest looked up from reference TRBV7-9 and TRBJ2-1): DTGVSQNPRHKITKRGQNVTFRCDPISEHNRLYWYRQTLGQGPEFLTYFQNEAQLEKSRLLSDRFSAERPKGSFSTLEIQRTEQGDSAMYLCASTPGLAYNEQFFGPGTRLTVL.

The V gene is TRBV27, the J gene TRBJ2-2; TRBD2 aligns across 11 bases. Germline trimming cut 8 bases from V and 0 bases from J; bases unmatched to any gene: 8. Per the germline V gene, CDR1 is MNHEY and CDR2 is SMNVEV (reference sequence). The CDR3 totals 17 residues. Here the CDR3 reads CASVGTSGSANTGELFF. The CDR3 DNA reads TGTGCCAGCGTCGGGACTAGCGGATCTGCGAACACCGGGGAGCTGTTTTTT.

J is TRBJ2-7 and V is TRBV2; 9 bases align to TRBD2. J gave up 4 bases and V 8 bases, and 15 bases lay outside the gene matches. The V gene's germline CDR1 is SNHLY and CDR2 FYNNEI. The CDR3 consists of 16 residues. The CDR3 loop is CASCLAGAERGYEQYF. The CDR3 region has the DNA TGTGCCAGCTGCTTAGCGGGAGCGGAACGTGGATACGAGCAGTACTTC.

The chain combines TRBV5-6 with TRBJ1-2; tentatively, D is TRBD1 (5 bases). The CDR3 runs to 14 residues. Trimming removed 3 bases at V and 4 bases at J, with 13 bases between. Per germline, CDR1 SGHDT and CDR2 YYEEEE. As DNA, the CDR3 is TGTGCCAGCAGCTCCCCCCGGGACTTCTATGGCTACACCTTC. This gives the protein CASSSPRDFYGYTF.

The chain joins TRBV12-3 or TRBV12-4 to TRBJ1-2; D possibly corresponds to TRBD1 (6 bases). Trimming stripped 1 base from V and 13 bases from J, with 16 bases between. The CDR3 has 13 amino acids. The CDR3 nucleotides are TGTGCCAGCAGTTTAGTGGAAGGGGGGGGCCTCACCTTC. Translated, it gives CASSLVEGGGLTF.

The genes are TRBV27 and TRBJ2-7, with TRBD2 matching 7 bases. The CDR3 sequence is 13 residues long. The germline gives CDR1 MNHEY, CDR2 SMNVEV (reference sequence). V lost 3 bases, J lost 10 bases, and 9 bases stayed unmatched. CDR3 amino acids: CASSFGLDRHQYF. The DNA of the CDR3 is TGTGCCAGCAGTTTCGGACTAGACCGCCATCAGTACTTC.

The chain is built from TRBV11-2 and TRBJ2-1, with 12 bases aligning to TRBD2. CDR3 length equals 16 residues. Germline V gene lookup returns CDR1 SGHAT and CDR2 FQNNGV. V shed 3 bases, J shed 10 bases, and the junction held 10 bases outside the gene matches. CDR3 sequence: CASSFLSSGRVPEQFF. CDR3 sequence (DNA): TGTGCCAGCAGCTTCCTCTCTAGCGGGAGGGTCCCAGAGCAGTTCTTC.

This sequence joins TRBV28 and TRBJ2-1; D possibly corresponds to TRBD2 (6 bases). This CDR3 spans 13 amino acids. CDR1 MDHEN and CDR2 SYDVKM come from the germline V gene. Trimming removed 9 bases at V and 10 bases at J, with 19 bases between. CDR3 sequence: CASRPGGSFEQFF. CDR3 DNA: TGTGCCAGTCGCCCCGGGGGATCATTCGAGCAGTTCTTC.

In this sample, this clone turned up once. This chain links TRBV28 with TRBJ1-4; 8 bases agree with TRBD1. J was trimmed by 7 bases and V by 4 bases; bases with no gene match: 5. CDR1 is MDHEN and CDR2 is SYDVKM in the germline V gene. CDR3 length: 14 residues. The CDR3 DNA sequence: TGTGCCAGCAGTTCAGGACAGGGTTCTGAAAAACTGTTTTTT. As protein: CASSSGQGSEKLFF. Using reference TRBV28 and TRBJ1-4 for the parts outside the CDR3, the full variable domain is DVKVTQSSRYLVKRTGEKVFLECVQDMDHENMFWYRQDPGLGLRLIYFSYDVKMKEKGDIPEGYSVSREKKERFSLILESASTNQTSMYLCASSSGQGSEKLFFGSGTQLSVL.